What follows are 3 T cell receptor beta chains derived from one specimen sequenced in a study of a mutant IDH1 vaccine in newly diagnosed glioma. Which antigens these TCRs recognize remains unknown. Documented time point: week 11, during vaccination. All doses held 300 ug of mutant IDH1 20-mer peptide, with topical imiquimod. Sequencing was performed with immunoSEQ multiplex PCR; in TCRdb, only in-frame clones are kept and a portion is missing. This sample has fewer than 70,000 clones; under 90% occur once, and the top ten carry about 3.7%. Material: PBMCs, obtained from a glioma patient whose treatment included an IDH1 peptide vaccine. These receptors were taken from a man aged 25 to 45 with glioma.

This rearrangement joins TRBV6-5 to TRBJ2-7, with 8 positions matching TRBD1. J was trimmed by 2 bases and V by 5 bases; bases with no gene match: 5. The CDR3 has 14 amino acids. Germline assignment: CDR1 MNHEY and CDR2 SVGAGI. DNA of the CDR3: TGTGCCAGCAGTCCCTTGACAGGGGCCTACGAGCAGTACTTC. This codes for CASSPLTGAYEQYF.

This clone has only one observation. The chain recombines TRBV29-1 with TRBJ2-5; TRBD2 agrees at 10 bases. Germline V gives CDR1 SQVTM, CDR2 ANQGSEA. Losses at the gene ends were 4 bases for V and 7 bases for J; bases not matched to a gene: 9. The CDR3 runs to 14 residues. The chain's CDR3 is CSVVAGGPPGTQYF. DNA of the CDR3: TGCAGCGTTGTAGCGGGAGGCCCTCCGGGGACCCAGTACTTC.

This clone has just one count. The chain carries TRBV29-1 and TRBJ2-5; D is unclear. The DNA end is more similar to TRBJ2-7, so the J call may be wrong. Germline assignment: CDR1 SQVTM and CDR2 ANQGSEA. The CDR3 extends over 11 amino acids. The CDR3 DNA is TGCAGCGTTGGCGATAGCCACGAGCAGTACTTC. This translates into CSVGDSHEQYF.